These 21 T cell receptor beta chains came from one sample sequenced in a study of blood T cell repertoires in COVID-19. Profiling relied on immunoSEQ multiplex PCR, and the TCRdb table lists in-frame clones only, not all of them. Among about 46,000 clones listed, less than 85% were seen once. The sequenced sample consisted of peripheral blood. These TCRs come from a man in his sixties with acute or convalescent COVID-19.

The chain is built from TRBV28 and TRBJ1-6; D possibly corresponds to TRBD1 (5 bases). Germline loops: CDR1 MDHEN, CDR2 SYDVKM. The germline V and J ends were trimmed by 4 bases and 10 bases, with 29 bases remaining between them. The CDR3 loop spans 19 amino acids. This CDR3 is CASSSAFLSASGLRSPLHF. The CDR3 bases are TGTGCCAGCAGTTCGGCCTTTCTTTCCGCGTCAGGGTTGCGATCACCCCTCCACTTT.

The chain joins TRBV7-8 to TRBJ2-1; TRBD2 aligns across 13 bases. Germline V CDR1 and CDR2: SGHVS, FQNEAQ. CDR3 length: 15 amino acids. J lost 12 bases, V lost 4 bases, and 9 bases had no gene match. Written as DNA, the CDR3 is TGTGCCAGCAGCTCTCAGACTAGCGGGGGGCTTACGCAGTTCTTC. This sequence encodes CASSSQTSGGLTQFF.

The V gene is TRBV12-3 or TRBV12-4, the J gene TRBJ1-1; D ambiguous. The CDR3 sequence is 11 residues long. Trimming shortened V by 3 bases and J by 4 bases, and 3 bases separated the two germline ends. The CDR3 here is CASSFRTEAFF. The CDR3 nucleotides are TGTGCCAGCAGTTTTCGCACTGAAGCTTTCTTT.

The rearrangement joins TRBV7-6 to TRBJ2-1; 15 bases align to TRBD2. V shed 9 bases and J 2 bases; nucleotides not matched to a gene: 2. CDR1 and CDR2 (germline): SGHVS, FNYEAQ. This CDR3 spans 15 amino acids. For the CDR3, the DNA is TGTGCCAGGGGGACTAGCGGGGGGACCTACAATGAGCAGTTCTTC. The encoded protein is CARGTSGGTYNEQFF.

This clone was counted a few times. This same CDR3 is encoded by further DNA sequences in the sample. The chain recombines TRBV5-1 with TRBJ2-1, with TRBD1 identical over 11 bases. Germline loops: CDR1 SGHRS, CDR2 YFSETQ. This CDR3 has 15 amino acids. Trimming cost V 0 bases and J 6 bases; bases outside gene matches: 2. The CDR3 nucleotides read TGCGCCAGCAGCTTGGCCGGGACAGGGGGCAATGAGCAGTTCTTC. Encoded protein: CASSLAGTGGNEQFF.

This rearrangement joins TRBV7-2 to TRBJ1-6, with a weak D call TRBD1 (6 bases). CDR1 and CDR2 (germline): SGHTA, FQGNSA. Between the trimmed V and J ends, which lost 4 bases and 7 bases, there was a span of 17 bases. This CDR3 has 16 residues. This CDR3 reads CASSSDSGVGNSPLHF. The CDR3 region has the DNA TGTGCCAGCAGCTCCGACTCAGGGGTTGGCAATTCACCCCTCCACTTT.

This rearrangement joins TRBV29-1 to TRBJ2-7; D might be TRBD2 (5 bases). The CDR3 is 12 amino acids. In germline, CDR1 is SQVTM, CDR2 ANQGSEA. V lost 7 bases, J lost 0 bases, and 10 bases lay in between. CDR3 loop: CSATGSSYEQYF. In DNA, the CDR3 is TGCAGCGCCACGGGGAGCTCCTACGAGCAGTACTTC.

In DNA, the CDR3 is TGTGCCAGCAGCCAAAGAGGGACAGTTCCAAATGGGGAGCTGTTTTTT. Amino acids: CASSQRGTVPNGELFF. The rearrangement joins TRBV4-2 to TRBJ2-2; 7 bases are shared with TRBD1. The V and J ends lost 2 bases and 8 bases, in that order; junction bases with no gene match: 11. The V gene's germline CDR1 is LGHNA and CDR2 YNFKEQ. CDR3 length: 16 amino acids.

The chain combines TRBV30 with TRBJ1-5; no firm D call. V dropped 2 bases and J dropped 3 bases, with 8 bases sitting between them. CDR1 and CDR2 (germline): GTSNPN, SVGIG (reference sequence). The CDR3 totals 13 residues. CDR3 DNA sequence: TGTGCCTGGAGTAGTCAGGACAATCAGCCCCAGCATTTT. This sequence encodes CAWSSQDNQPQHF.

This rearrangement joins TRBV4-3 to TRBJ1-2; D is undetermined. The CDR3 extends over 16 amino acids. Germline CDR1 and CDR2: LGHNA and YSLEER. Trimming pared 0 bases from V and 3 bases from J, leaving 14 bases between. CDR3 protein: CASSQDFGQVYYGYTF. The CDR3 coding sequence is TGCGCCAGCAGCCAAGATTTCGGTCAGGTCTACTATGGCTACACCTTC.

The genes are TRBV10-3 and TRBJ2-3; D gene unclear. The CDR3 covers 12 residues. Trimming pared 3 bases from V and 4 bases from J, leaving 5 bases between. Germline V gene data show CDR1 as ENHRY and CDR2 as SYGVKD. The CDR3 region is CAISERADTQYF. CDR3 sequence (DNA): TGTGCCATCAGTGAACGGGCAGATACGCAGTATTTT.

The chain couples TRBV5-6 to TRBJ1-2; 10 bases fit TRBD1. With 4 bases clipped from V and 5 bases from J, the junction kept 8 bases outside the gene matches. The CDR3 runs 15 residues. The V gene's germline CDR1 is SGHDT and CDR2 YYEEEE. Written as DNA, the CDR3 is TGTGCCAGCAGCCCGAGGTGGACAGGGGGATATGGCTACACCTTC. It specifies CASSPRWTGGYGYTF.

The rearrangement uses TRBV28 and TRBJ2-7; tentative D call: TRBD1 (5 bases). The V end lost 3 bases, the J end lost 2 bases, and 11 bases lay between the germline ends. Germline V gives CDR1 MDHEN, CDR2 SYDVKM. CDR3 length: 14 residues. CDR3 sequence reads: CASSFIGVTYEQYF. For the CDR3, the DNA is TGTGCCAGCAGTTTCATAGGGGTGACCTACGAGCAGTACTTC.

DNA of the CDR3: TGTGCCAGCAGTGAACATCAGTTCTATGGCTACACCTTC. Amino acid sequence: CASSEHQFYGYTF. The V gene is TRBV2, the J gene TRBJ1-2; D remains ambiguous. Trimming cost V 2 bases and J 4 bases, with 8 bases left between them. The CDR3 has 13 residues. Germline CDR1 and CDR2: SNHLY and FYNNEI.

The CDR3 loop is CASSVAGGAAGELFF. The CDR3 DNA sequence: TGTGCCAGCAGCGTAGCCGGGGGGGCCGCCGGGGAGCTGTTTTTT. The chain links TRBV9 to TRBJ2-2, with TRBD2 matching 8 bases. Losses at the gene ends were 0 bases for V and 6 bases for J; bases not matched to a gene: 4. The CDR3 extends over 15 amino acids. Germline V gene data show CDR1 as SGDLS and CDR2 as YYNGEE.

This clone was recorded a few times. The rearrangement joins TRBV3-1 (or the pseudogene TRBV3-2) to TRBJ2-4, with D possibly TRBD1 on 6 matching bases. V was pared by 0 bases and J by 10 bases, with 22 bases between. The germline V gene encodes CDR1 LGHDT and CDR2 YNNKEL (reference sequence). The CDR3 covers 17 residues. CDR3 DNA sequence: TGTGCCAGCAGCCAAGAACTGGGGGAGCAGGGGATGTGGATTCAGTACTTC. As protein: CASSQELGEQGMWIQYF.

J is TRBJ2-1 and V is TRBV18; TRBD1 matches at 9 bases. Trimming took 3 bases from V and 5 from J; bases not matched to a gene: 2. The CDR3 loop spans 14 amino acids. Germline V gives CDR1 KGHSH, CDR2 LQKENI. The CDR3 sequence is CASSPDRGNNEQFF. The CDR3 bases are TGTGCCAGCTCACCGGACAGGGGCAACAATGAGCAGTTCTTC.

The V gene is TRBV7-8, the J gene TRBJ1-1, with a weak D call TRBD1 (6 bases). CDR1 and CDR2 from the germline V gene are SGHVS and FQNEAQ. With 5 bases removed from V and 1 base from J, the gap between germline ends came to 14 bases. CDR3 length: 15 amino acids. CDR3 protein: CASSPSRQANTEAFF. The CDR3 nucleotides read TGTGCCAGCAGCCCCTCCCGACAGGCGAACACTGAAGCTTTCTTT.

V gene TRBV30 combines with J gene TRBJ2-7; a possible D gene is TRBD2 (6 bases). V dropped 3 bases and J dropped 4 bases, with 13 bases sitting between them. CDR1 is GTSNPN and CDR2 is SVGIG in the germline V gene (reference sequence). The CDR3 covers 13 residues. CDR3 amino acids: CAWSPGATYEQYF. The CDR3 coding sequence is TGTGCCTGGAGCCCGGGAGCTACTTACGAGCAGTACTTC.

The V call is TRBV6-5, the J call TRBJ1-1; D not certain. CDR3 length equals 15 residues. Trimming removed 0 bases from V and 4 bases from J, with 12 bases in between. The germline CDR1 and CDR2 sequences are MNHEY and SVGAGI. The CDR3, as DNA: TGTGCCAGCAGTTACTCCCCGGGAGTAACCACTGAAGCTTTCTTT. This sequence encodes CASSYSPGVTTEAFF.

In its sample, this clone was seen once. The V call is TRBV7-9, the J call TRBJ1-2, with D tentatively TRBD1 (5 bases). Germline V gene lookup returns CDR1 SEHNR and CDR2 FQNEAQ (reference sequence). The CDR3 loop spans 15 amino acids. V was cut by 1 base and J by 8 bases, with 17 bases left in between. CDR3 sequence reads: CASSLGQPGGHGYTF. Here the CDR3 DNA reads TGTGCCAGCAGCTTAGGTCAGCCGGGGGGTCACGGCTACACCTTC.